This T cell receptor beta chain was captured in a study of cytomegalovirus exposure and HLA in healthy donors. The study's findings and limits: Researchers catalogued some 160 TCR beta chains as cytomegalovirus-associated. A prior analysis recorded that most TCR beta V segments were productive about 90% or about 30% of the time. The study reported that TCR beta sequences accurately predicted HLA-A and HLA-B alleles in most subjects. In a later analysis, parvovirus B19, influenza, CMV and Epstein-Barr virus appeared linked to several top co-occurrence clusters.

Both 60 Vbeta primers and 13 Jbeta primers went into the PCR. The protocol was immunoSEQ multiplex PCR, while the TCRdb copy is restricted to in-frame clones and leaves out a portion. Here the sample spans about 190,000 clones, roughly 74% being singletons. As concerns this clone: No antigen is known for it.

This sequence was found in a woman under 40 in good health and CMV-seropositive. Sequences were obtained from PBMCs.

The CDR3 bases are TGCGCCAGCAGCTTGGCCCTGGGGGCGGCCAAAAACATTCAGTACTTC. It translates to CASSLALGAAKNIQYF. J is TRBJ2-4 and V is TRBV5-1; perhaps TRBD1 as D (6 bases). V lost 0 bases and J lost 1, with 11 bases in between. Germline CDR1 is SGHRS and CDR2 is YFSETQ. This CDR3 comprises 16 residues.